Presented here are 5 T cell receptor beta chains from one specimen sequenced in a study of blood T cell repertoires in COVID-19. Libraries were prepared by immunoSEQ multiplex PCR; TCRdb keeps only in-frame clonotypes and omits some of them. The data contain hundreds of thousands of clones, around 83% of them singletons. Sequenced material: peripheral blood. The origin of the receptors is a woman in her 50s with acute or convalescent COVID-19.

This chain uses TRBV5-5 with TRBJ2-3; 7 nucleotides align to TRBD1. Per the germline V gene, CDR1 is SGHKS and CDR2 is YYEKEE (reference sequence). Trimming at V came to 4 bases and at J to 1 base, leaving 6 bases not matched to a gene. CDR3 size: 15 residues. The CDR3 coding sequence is TGTGCCAGCAGCCTGGGACAGCGCGGCACAGATACGCAGTATTTT. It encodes CASSLGQRGTDTQYF.

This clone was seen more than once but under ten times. The CDR3 coding sequence is TGCGCCAGCAGCTTGGTGGCTTATAATGAGCAGTTCTTC. Protein product: CASSLVAYNEQFF. The chain joins TRBV5-1 to TRBJ2-1; D call uncertain. V was trimmed by 0 bases and J by 7 bases, leaving 8 bases between them. Germline values: CDR1 SGHRS, CDR2 YFSETQ. The CDR3 consists of 13 residues.

The CDR3: CASSGVQTGLSDTQYF. The DNA of the CDR3 is TGTGCCAGCAGCGGGGTTCAGACAGGGTTATCAGATACGCAGTATTTT. This chain connects TRBV5-5 to TRBJ2-3, with 7 bases aligning to TRBD1. V trimming: 4 bases; J trimming: 4 bases; junction bases outside the gene matches: 12. Germline lookup yields CDR1 SGHKS and CDR2 YYEKEE (reference sequence). The CDR3 covers 16 residues.

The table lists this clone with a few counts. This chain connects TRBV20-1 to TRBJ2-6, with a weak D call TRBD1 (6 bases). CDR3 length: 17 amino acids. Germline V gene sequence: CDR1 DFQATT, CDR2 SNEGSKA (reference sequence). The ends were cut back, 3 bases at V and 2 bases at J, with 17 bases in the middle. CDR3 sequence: CSASLQGSGAGANVLTF. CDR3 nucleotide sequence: TGCAGTGCTAGTCTACAGGGTTCCGGGGCTGGGGCCAACGTCCTGACTTTC.

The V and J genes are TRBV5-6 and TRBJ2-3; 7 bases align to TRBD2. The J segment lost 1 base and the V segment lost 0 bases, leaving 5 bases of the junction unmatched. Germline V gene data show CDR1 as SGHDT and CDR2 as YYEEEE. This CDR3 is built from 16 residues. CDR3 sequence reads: CASSLVSGSGTDTQYF. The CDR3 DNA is TGTGCCAGCAGCTTGGTTAGCGGGTCCGGCACAGATACGCAGTATTTT.